The 8 T cell receptor beta chains listed next were all sequenced from one sample in a study of T cell changes during pregnancy in multiple sclerosis. The method was immunoSEQ multiplex PCR; TCRdb's version includes in-frame clones alone and lacks a portion of them. The repertoire includes tens of thousands of clones, around 90% of them detected once, and under 0.75% sits in the top ten. The sample consisted of CD4+ T cells from peripheral blood mononuclear cells, taken before pregnancy. These receptors were taken from a female donor with multiple sclerosis, enrolled in a pregnancy study.

V usage is TRBV21-1 and J usage is TRBJ2-7; TRBD2 is taken as the D call from the table, unchecked against the DNA. TRBV21-1 represents a pseudogene. This CDR3 is 15 amino acids long. Here the CDR3 reads CASSKGRTKTGEQYF. CDR3 DNA: TGTGCCAGCAGCAAAGGAAGGACGAAGACGGGGGAGCAGTACTTC.

This clone was seen only a few times. V usage is TRBV11-3 and J usage is TRBJ2-7; TRBD1 agrees at 9 bases. This CDR3 region has 16 residues. The ends lost 1 base at V and 7 bases at J; junction bases unmatched: 11. Germline V gene sequence: CDR1 SGHNT, CDR2 YENEEA. The CDR3 reads CASSLVGQGHGGEQYF. Written as DNA, the CDR3 is TGTGCCAGCAGCTTAGTTGGACAGGGGCACGGTGGAGAGCAGTACTTC.

The genes are TRBV28 and TRBJ2-7, with TRBD2 matching over 8 bases. V dropped 2 bases and J dropped 2; count of bases not matched to a gene: 8. The CDR3 consists of 16 residues. Germline CDR1 is MDHEN and CDR2 is SYDVKM. The CDR3: CASSLDLAGLTYEQYF. In nucleotides, the CDR3 is TGTGCCAGCAGTTTAGATCTAGCGGGCCTGACCTACGAGCAGTACTTC.

This clone was counted a single time. The chain combines TRBV6-1 with TRBJ2-5, with D tentatively TRBD2 (5 bases). V was cut by 6 bases and J by 0 bases, with 8 bases left in between. Per the germline V gene, CDR1 is MNHNS and CDR2 is SASEGT. This CDR3 has 13 amino acids. In DNA form, the CDR3 reads TGTGCCAGCAGGCCGGGGTACCAAGAGACCCAGTACTTC. It is translated as CASRPGYQETQYF.

This chain joins TRBV6-6 and TRBJ1-1, with 8 positions matching TRBD1. The CDR3 is made up of 13 amino acids. The germline gives CDR1 MNHNY, CDR2 SVGAGI (reference sequence). V shed 4 bases, J shed 7 bases, and the junction held 5 bases outside the gene matches. CDR3 protein: CASSSDRVGEAFF. CDR3 bases: TGTGCCAGCAGTTCGGACAGGGTGGGTGAAGCTTTCTTT.

The chain has TRBV10-3 and TRBJ2-7, with no clear D. V was shortened by 0 bases and J by 0 bases, with 6 bases between the two germline ends. The V gene's germline CDR1 is ENHRY and CDR2 SYGVKD. The CDR3 consists of 14 residues. The chain's CDR3 is CAISESRNSYEQYF. The CDR3 nucleotides read TGTGCCATCAGTGAGTCGAGGAACTCCTACGAGCAGTACTTC.

J is TRBJ1-6 and V is TRBV5-1, with a possible D match to TRBD1 (5 bases). The CDR3 has 17 amino acids. V lost 1 base, J lost 1 base, and 12 bases lay in between. Looked up from germline, CDR1 is SGHRS and CDR2 is YFSETQ. The CDR3: CASSLRAGDSYNSPLHF. CDR3 nucleotide sequence: TGCGCCAGCAGCTTGAGAGCGGGGGATTCCTATAATTCACCCCTCCACTTT.

The chain links TRBV30 to TRBJ1-6; maybe TRBD1 (6 bases). Trimming pared 3 bases from V and 7 bases from J, leaving 13 bases between. The germline V gene encodes CDR1 GTSNPN and CDR2 SVGIG (reference sequence). This CDR3 has 14 residues. CDR3 DNA: TGTGCCTGGAGAATACAGGGCCCGAATTCACCCCTCCACTTT. Its protein product is CAWRIQGPNSPLHF.